This is a list of T cell receptor beta chains from one sample in a study of identical twins. TCRdb analysed the 5' RACE reads with MiXCR anew, one entry per CDR3 protein. Among approximately 240,000 distinct CDR3 sequences listed, roughly an eighth were seen once. The sequenced sample consisted of memory (CD45RO+) T cells sorted from blood. The receptors originated from a young woman in good health. Both conserved end residues are part of each CDR3. The order of the fields is CDR3 DNA, CDR3 protein, J gene, D gene, clone size, V gene. D genes are given only for firm matches. The listing skips clone size in some rows; elsewhere it reads once, few, many or a size class.

TGCAGTGCACAGGACAGGACACCCACAGATACGCAGTATTTT CSAQDRTPTDTQYF TRBJ2-3 TRBD1 few TRBV20-1
TGCAGTGCACTTGGGACACCCTACGAGCAGTACTTC CSALGTPYEQYF TRBJ2-7 . . TRBV20-1
TGCAGTGCCGGGACAGGGGGACCGGGGACCCAGTACTTC CSAGTGGPGTQYF TRBJ2-5 TRBD1 many TRBV20-1
TGCAGTTACAGGGTGGGGAACACTGAAGCTTTCTTT CSYRVGNTEAFF TRBJ1-1 . . TRBV20-1
TGCAGTGCTCCTGTCTATGGCTACACCTTC CSAPVYGYTF TRBJ1-2 . few TRBV20-1
TGTGCCAGCAGTACCGAGAACTATGGCTACACCTTC CASSTENYGYTF TRBJ1-2 . . TRBV2
TGTGCCACTGCAGTTTTGGGTGAGCAGTTCTTC CATAVLGEQFF TRBJ2-1 . . TRBV7-9
TGTGCCACCAGTGATTCAAGCACAGATACGCAGTATTTT CATSDSSTDTQYF TRBJ2-3 . . TRBV24-1
TGTGCCAGCAGCTTAATAGCATCTAACACTGAAGCTTTCTTT CASSLIASNTEAFF TRBJ1-1 . few TRBV7-6
TGTGCCATCAGTGAAGAGCGGGGGGGCCTTCACATTCAGTACTTC CAISEERGGLHIQYF TRBJ2-4 TRBD2 . TRBV10-3
TGCGCCAGCAGCTTGGCCGAGGCATCGGCCACCGGGGAGCTGTTTTTT CASSLAEASATGELFF TRBJ2-2 . few TRBV5-1
TGCGCCAGCAGCTGGGGGGCCCTCTACGAGCAGTACTTC CASSWGALYEQYF TRBJ2-7 . few TRBV5-1
TGTGCCAGCAGTCCCACTTACAAAAACATTCAGTACTTC CASSPTYKNIQYF TRBJ2-4 . . TRBV3-1
TGCGCCAGCAGCCAAGATGCGGCCGCCGAGCAGTACTTC CASSQDAAAEQYF TRBJ2-7 . . TRBV4-3
TGTGCCAGCAGCCCCTGGACAGGGGATGAAGCTTTCTTT CASSPWTGDEAFF TRBJ1-1 TRBD1 . TRBV3-1
TGCGCCAGCAGCTTGGGGGGGTGGACTGAAGCTTTCTTT CASSLGGWTEAFF TRBJ1-1 . many TRBV5-1
TGTGCCAGCAGCTTAACTCAGGCAGATACGCAGTATTTT CASSLTQADTQYF TRBJ2-3 . . TRBV7-2
TGTGCCAGCAGTGCCGGGACACACTCCTACGAGCAGTACTTC CASSAGTHSYEQYF TRBJ2-7 . . TRBV12-3/TRBV12-4
TGTGCCATCAGTGGTTCCGCGGGAAGAGGCGAGCAGTACTTC CAISGSAGRGEQYF TRBJ2-7 . . TRBV10-3
TGTGCCAGCTCACCACCGAGCTCTGGGGCCAACGTCCTGACTTTC CASSPPSSGANVLTF TRBJ2-6 . . TRBV18
TGTGCCAGCACCCTATTCTCGACAAATACGCAGTATTTT CASTLFSTNTQYF TRBJ2-3 . . TRBV28
TGCAGCCTTGAGAGTAACTATGGCTACACCTTC CSLESNYGYTF TRBJ1-2 . many TRBV29-1
TGTGCCAGCATGAAGACACAGGGCTACGAGCAGTACTTC CASMKTQGYEQYF TRBJ2-7 . many TRBV6-1
TGTGCCAGCAGTCGACAGGGGAACGAGCAGTACTTC CASSRQGNEQYF TRBJ2-7 TRBD1 few TRBV12-3/TRBV12-4
TGTGCCACCAGCCCGGCAGGGTCAAGCACAGATACGCAGTATTTT CATSPAGSSTDTQYF TRBJ2-3 . . TRBV15
TGCAGCGTCTCAGGGGGTGGTCAGCCCCAGCATTTT CSVSGGGQPQHF TRBJ1-5 TRBD1 . TRBV29-1
TGTGCCAGCAGCCCCCGCGTGAGGGACGAGCAGTACTTC CASSPRVRDEQYF TRBJ2-7 . few TRBV7-8
TGTGCCTGGACCCCTGCCGGCTCTGGGGCCAACGTCCTGACTTTC CAWTPAGSGANVLTF TRBJ2-6 . few TRBV30
TGTGCCAGCAGCTTAAGGGCCGGGACAGGGGTGGAAAAACTGTTTTTT CASSLRAGTGVEKLFF TRBJ1-4 TRBD1 . TRBV7-2
TGTGCCAGCAGTCCTCAGGGCCGGGATGGCTACACCTTC CASSPQGRDGYTF TRBJ1-2 . . TRBV12-3/TRBV12-4
TGTGCCAGCAGCTTATATACAGGGGGCTCTGGAAACACCATATATTTT CASSLYTGGSGNTIYF TRBJ1-3 TRBD1 few TRBV7-2
TGTGCCACCACGAACGGCAGGGCGGGCAATCAGCCCCAGCATTTT CATTNGRAGNQPQHF TRBJ1-5 . many TRBV2
TGCAGTGCTACCCAGTTCGGCGGGAGGGCCGCGAACGAGCAGTACTTC CSATQFGGRAANEQYF TRBJ2-7 TRBD2 many TRBV20-1
TGTGCCAGCAGCTTAGCTCTGCTGAACACTGAAGCTTTCTTT CASSLALLNTEAFF TRBJ1-1 . . TRBV11-2
TGCAGTGCTAGAATCCGGCATCCCTTGGAAGAGACCCAGTACTTC CSARIRHPLEETQYF TRBJ2-5 . few TRBV20-1
TGTGCCAGCAGCCTTACCTCAGGACTAACCACCGGGGAGCTGTTTTTT CASSLTSGLTTGELFF TRBJ2-2 . few TRBV5-6
TGTGCCATCAGTGACAACCAGGGAGTTAATGAGCAGTTCTTC CAISDNQGVNEQFF TRBJ2-1 . few TRBV10-3
TGTGCCAGCAGCTTACAGCGGGAGGGGTTCTTC CASSLQREGFF TRBJ2-1 TRBD2 . TRBV11-2
TGTGCCAGCAGTTACGCTGGGCGGACCTTCTACAATGAGCAGTTCTTC CASSYAGRTFYNEQFF TRBJ2-1 . few TRBV6-2/TRBV6-3
TGTGCTAGTGGTTCCACCCAACTAGCGAGGGAGCAGTACTTC CASGSTQLAREQYF TRBJ2-7 TRBD2 few TRBV12-5